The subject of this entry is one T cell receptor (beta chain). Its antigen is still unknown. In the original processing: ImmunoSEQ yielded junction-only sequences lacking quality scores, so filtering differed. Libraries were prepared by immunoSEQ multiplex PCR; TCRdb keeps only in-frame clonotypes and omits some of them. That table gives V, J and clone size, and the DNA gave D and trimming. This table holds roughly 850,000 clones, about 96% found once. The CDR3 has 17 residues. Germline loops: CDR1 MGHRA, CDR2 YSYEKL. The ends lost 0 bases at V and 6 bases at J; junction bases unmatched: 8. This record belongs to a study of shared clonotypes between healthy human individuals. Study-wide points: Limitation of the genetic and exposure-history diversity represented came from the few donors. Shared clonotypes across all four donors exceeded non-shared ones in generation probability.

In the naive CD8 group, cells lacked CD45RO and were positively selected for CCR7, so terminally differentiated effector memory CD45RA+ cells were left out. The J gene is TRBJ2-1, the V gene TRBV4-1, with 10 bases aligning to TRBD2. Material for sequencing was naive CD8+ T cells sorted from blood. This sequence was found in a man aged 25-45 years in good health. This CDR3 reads CASSQDRSSGSLNEQFF. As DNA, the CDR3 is TGCGCCAGCAGCCAAGATCGTTCTAGCGGGAGCCTCAATGAGCAGTTCTTC.